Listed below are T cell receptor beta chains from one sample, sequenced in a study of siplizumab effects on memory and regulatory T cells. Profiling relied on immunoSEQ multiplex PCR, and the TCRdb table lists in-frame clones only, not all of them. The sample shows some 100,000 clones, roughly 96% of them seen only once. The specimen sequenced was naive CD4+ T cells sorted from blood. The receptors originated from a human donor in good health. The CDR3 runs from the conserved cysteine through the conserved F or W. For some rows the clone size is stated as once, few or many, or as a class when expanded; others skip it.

CASSTRGDRRFYTF	TRBV19	TRBJ1-2	NA
CASSSRQNYGYTF	TRBV5-5	TRBJ1-2	NA
CASTGYYGYTF	TRBV6-5	TRBJ1-2	NA
CASSLQGNTGELFF	TRBV11-2	TRBJ2-2	once
CASSLGQRNTEAFF	TRBV11-2	TRBJ1-1	NA
CAWSRTGITEAFF	TRBV30	TRBJ1-1	NA
CATHGRAGSNQPQHF	TRBV19	TRBJ1-5	once
CASSLRTSAGELFF	TRBV5-1	TRBJ2-2	NA
CASSLDRGTQYF	TRBV7-3	TRBJ2-5	NA
CASSPSPTTYEQYF	TRBV18	TRBJ2-7	NA
CASSPISSYNSPLHF	TRBV18	TRBJ1-6	NA
CASSHPPRQRMNTEAFF	TRBV7-9	TRBJ1-1	NA
CASSLSVGFNYGYTF	TRBV27	TRBJ1-2	NA
CASSKVGREETQYF	TRBV21-1	TRBJ2-5	NA
CSVEGTQTYEQYF	TRBV29-1	TRBJ2-7	NA
CASSYSSGSQETQYF	TRBV6-6	TRBJ2-5	NA
CASSPTGGLNQPQHF	TRBV6-1	TRBJ1-5	NA
CASSEKRNYGYTF	TRBV2	TRBJ1-2	NA
CASSLRHAANEQFF	TRBV7-9	TRBJ2-1	once
CASSPLQGARTEAFF	TRBV19	TRBJ1-1	NA
CASSQEEGRDYEQYF	TRBV4-2	NA	NA
CASDLGLGGELFF	TRBV2	TRBJ2-2	NA
CATTRSGGGSYQPQHF	TRBV19	TRBJ1-5	NA
CASSIDPVGLGNIQYF	TRBV19	TRBJ2-4	once
CAISESRADTQYF	TRBV10-3	TRBJ2-3	NA
CASEADRNTEAFF	TRBV30	TRBJ1-1	NA
CASSLLGLVIPTDTQYF	TRBV7-9	TRBJ2-3	NA
CASSLSSYEQYF	TRBV11-2	NA	NA